A single sample gave rise to the 15 T cell receptor beta chains below, sequenced in a study of blood T cell repertoires in COVID-19. Only in-frame clones appear in the TCRdb table, and some are missing; sequencing was by immunoSEQ multiplex PCR. The sample lists approximately 70,000 clones, around nine tenths occurring once. The sequenced material came from peripheral blood. Receptors originate from a woman aged 60-75 years with acute or convalescent COVID-19.

The chain combines TRBV7-9 with TRBJ2-5, with 12 nucleotides matching TRBD1. Germline V gene sequence: CDR1 SEHNR, CDR2 FQNEAQ (reference sequence). Trimming cost V 5 bases and J 6 bases; bases outside gene matches: 13. The CDR3 totals 17 residues. The CDR3 spells CASSPPGQGAFPKTQYF. CDR3 DNA sequence: TGTGCCAGCAGCCCACCGGGACAGGGGGCATTTCCGAAGACCCAGTACTTC.

The genes are TRBV28 and TRBJ1-5, with a possible D match to TRBD1 (5 bases). V lost 2 bases, J lost 4 bases, and 18 bases lay in between. The length of the CDR3 is 17 residues. CDR1 and CDR2 from the germline V gene are MDHEN and SYDVKM. CDR3 protein: CASSLPQGPMFNQPQHF. The CDR3 DNA sequence: TGTGCCAGCAGTTTACCCCAGGGCCCAATGTTTAATCAGCCCCAGCATTTT.

The V call is TRBV6-5, the J call TRBJ1-5, with D perhaps TRBD1 (6 bases). The CDR3 contains 14 residues. Germline V gives CDR1 MNHEY, CDR2 SVGAGI. The V gene lost 4 bases and the J gene lost 10 bases, with 17 bases spanning the gap. The CDR3 nucleotides are TGTGCCAGCAGTTCAGGGGAAACGAAGAGACCCCAGCATTTT. This gives the protein CASSSGETKRPQHF.

In its sample, this clone was seen a few times. This chain uses TRBV6-4 with TRBJ1-6; 8 bases match TRBD1. The germline V gene encodes CDR1 MRHNA and CDR2 SNTAGT. Trimming removed 6 bases from V and 8 bases from J; junction bases left unmatched: 3. The CDR3 has 13 amino acids. This chain's CDR3 is CASSLDRDSPLHF. The CDR3, as DNA: TGTGCCAGCAGCCTGGACAGGGATTCACCCCTCCACTTT.

The rearrangement uses TRBV7-9 and TRBJ1-4; possibly TRBD1 for D (5 bases). This CDR3 has 14 residues. V dropped 5 bases and J dropped 8 bases, with 15 bases sitting between them. Germline loops: CDR1 SEHNR, CDR2 FQNEAQ (reference sequence). CDR3 region: CASSAGSAGEKLFF. CDR3 coding DNA: TGTGCCAGCAGCGCGGGGAGCGCAGGGGAAAAACTGTTTTTT. Full variable domain (outside the CDR3, taken from reference TRBV7-9 and TRBJ1-4): DTGVSQNPRHKITKRGQNVTFRCDPISEHNRLYWYRQTLGQGPEFLTYFQNEAQLEKSRLLSDRFSAERPKGSFSTLEIQRTEQGDSAMYLCASSAGSAGEKLFFGSGTQLSVL.

The chain recombines TRBV5-8 with TRBJ2-5; the match to TRBD1 covers 7 bases. Per germline, CDR1 SGHTS and CDR2 YDEGEE. The CDR3 spans 13 residues. V dropped 4 bases and J dropped 6; count of bases not matched to a gene: 6. CDR3 loop: CASSPDREKTQYF. The DNA of the CDR3 is TGTGCCAGCAGCCCTGACAGGGAAAAGACCCAGTACTTC. Full variable domain (missing parts from reference TRBV5-8 and TRBJ2-5): EAGVTQSPTHLIKTRGQQATLRCSPISGHTSVYWYQQALGLGLQFLLWYDEGEERNRGNFPPRFSGRQFPNYSSELNVNALELEDSALYLCASSPDREKTQYFGPGTRLLVL.

This clone was seen a single time. In DNA form, the CDR3 reads TGTGCCACCGGGGAAGAGGACTATGGCTACACCTTC. It is translated as CATGEEDYGYTF. This chain uses TRBV6-5 with TRBJ1-2, with D unresolved. The germline CDR1 and CDR2 sequences are MNHEY and SVGAGI. CDR3 size: 12 residues. The V end was cut by 10 bases, the J end by 3 bases, with 12 bases between.

CDR3 coding DNA: TGTGCCAGCAGTCCTCGACAGGGAGCCTACGAGCAGTACTTC. Protein: CASSPRQGAYEQYF. This chain joins TRBV28 and TRBJ2-7, with TRBD1 matching over 7 bases. The CDR3 totals 14 residues. V lost 5 bases to trimming and J lost 2 bases; unmatched junction nucleotides: 6. CDR1 MDHEN and CDR2 SYDVKM come from the germline V gene.

This chain connects TRBV10-2 to TRBJ2-7, with 8 nucleotides matching TRBD1. Germline V gene sequence: CDR1 WSHSY, CDR2 SAAADI. With V trimmed by 1 base and J by 3 bases, 2 bases remained unmatched. This CDR3 has 14 amino acids. This CDR3 reads CASSEFGTGYEQYF. The CDR3 DNA follows: TGCGCCAGCAGTGAGTTTGGGACAGGCTACGAGCAGTACTTC.

The chain uses TRBV7-9 and TRBJ1-1; no clear D gene. V was pared by 5 bases and J by 5 bases, with 15 bases between. Germline CDR1 reads SEHNR; CDR2 reads FQNEAQ (reference sequence). CDR3 length equals 14 residues. This CDR3 reads CASSQGRDWTEAFF. The CDR3 DNA reads as TGTGCCAGCAGCCAAGGGAGGGATTGGACTGAAGCTTTCTTT.

To note about this clone: Distinct nucleotide sequences in the sample also encode this CDR3. V usage is TRBV19 and J usage is TRBJ1-2; 7 bases fit TRBD1. Germline loops: CDR1 LNHDA, CDR2 SQIVND (reference sequence). The CDR3 runs 14 residues. J lost 5 bases, V lost 1 base, and 4 bases had no gene match. Written as DNA, the CDR3 is TGTGCCAGTAGTATAGCAGGGGGAGAGTATGGCTACACCTTC. This sequence encodes CASSIAGGEYGYTF.

The chain carries TRBV19 and TRBJ2-7, with 9 bases aligning to TRBD1. Unmatched junction bases numbered 4, after V lost 5 bases and J lost 2 bases. This CDR3 is built from 14 residues. Germline V gene data show CDR1 as LNHDA and CDR2 as SQIVND (reference sequence). DNA of the CDR3: TGTGCCAGTAGTCACCGGGACAGGGCCTACGAGCAGTACTTC. Translation gives CASSHRDRAYEQYF.

The chain employs TRBV27 and TRBJ1-1; TRBD1 is a possible D gene (5 bases). This CDR3 comprises 17 residues. Germline CDR1 is MNHEY and CDR2 is SMNVEV (reference sequence). The germline V and J ends were trimmed by 5 bases and 0 bases, with 19 bases remaining between them. In DNA, the CDR3 is TGTGCCAGCAGTAAGGGGCGCCCCCAGCTTCTGAACACTGAAGCTTTCTTT. This gives the protein CASSKGRPQLLNTEAFF.

V gene TRBV7-6 combines with J gene TRBJ2-2; perhaps TRBD1 as D (5 bases). Per germline, CDR1 SGHVS and CDR2 FNYEAQ. CDR3 length equals 17 residues. The V and J ends lost 1 base and 1 base respectively, with 13 bases between them. CDR3 sequence: CASSLVPDIRNTGELFF. CDR3 sequence (DNA): TGTGCCAGCAGCTTAGTCCCGGACATCAGGAACACCGGGGAGCTGTTTTTT.

The J gene is TRBJ1-6, the V gene TRBV18; 10 nucleotides match TRBD1. Trimming at V came to 5 bases and at J to 8 bases, leaving 3 bases not matched to a gene. Germline CDR1 and CDR2: KGHSH and LQKENI. The CDR3 sequence is 14 residues long. The CDR3, as DNA: TGTGCCAGCTCAGGGACAGGGGATCATTCACCCCTCCACTTT. It encodes CASSGTGDHSPLHF.